The 19 T cell receptor beta chains presented below share a single source sample, sequenced in a study of OX40 agonist ivuxolimab in advanced cancers. Repertoires were generated with immunoSEQ multiplex PCR, while TCRdb's copy carries only in-frame clones and drops some. The sample consists of around 95,000 clones, 85% to 95% of them appearing once. This specimen was CD4+ or CD8+ T cells sorted from blood, taken in a trial of the OX40 agonist ivuxolimab. Source of these receptors: an adult with an advanced solid tumor such as melanoma, head and neck, liver or kidney cancer.

This clone has a single count. The rearrangement joins TRBV6-1 to TRBJ2-3, with 10 nucleotides matching TRBD1. The CDR3 totals 17 residues. V gave up 0 bases and J gave up 6 bases; unmatched junction bases: 9. Germline V gene lookup returns CDR1 MNHNS and CDR2 SASEGT. The DNA of the CDR3 is TGTGCCAGCAGTGAAGCTTCCCCGGACAGGGGGAGCGATACGCAGTATTTT. It yields the protein CASSEASPDRGSDTQYF.

The rearrangement joins TRBV10-3 to TRBJ2-2; 9 positions agree with TRBD2. Germline V gives CDR1 ENHRY, CDR2 SYGVKD. V dropped 5 bases and J dropped 5; count of bases not matched to a gene: 3. The CDR3 loop spans 14 amino acids. The CDR3 bases are TGTGCCATCAGTTTAGCGGGAGATACCGGGGAGCTGTTTTTT. This sequence encodes CAISLAGDTGELFF.

The chain has TRBV19 and TRBJ2-4; D ambiguous. The V end lost 0 bases, the J end lost 4 bases, and 7 bases lay between the germline ends. The CDR3 consists of 14 residues. Germline loops: CDR1 LNHDA, CDR2 SQIVND (reference sequence). CDR3 sequence: CASSIENSKNIQYF. The CDR3 DNA reads as TGTGCCAGTAGTATAGAGAATTCTAAAAACATTCAGTACTTC. The full variable domain, completed using reference TRBV19 and TRBJ2-4, is DGGITQSPKYLFRKEGQNVTLSCEQNLNHDAMYWYRQDPGQGLRLIYYSQIVNDFQKGDIAEGYSVSREKKESFPLTVTSAQKNPTAFYLCASSIENSKNIQYFGAGTRLSVL.

In this sample, this clone turned up once. The chain joins TRBV18 to TRBJ1-5; D may be TRBD1 (5 bases). CDR3 size: 15 residues. The germline V gene encodes CDR1 KGHSH and CDR2 LQKENI. Trimming left V 8 bases short and J 7 bases short, with 21 bases between. The CDR3 spells CASADRASDNQPQHF. DNA for the CDR3: TGTGCCAGCGCAGACAGAGCTTCCGATAACCAGCCCCAGCATTTT.

This chain uses TRBV2 with TRBJ1-1; the D gene is possibly TRBD1 (5 bases). The CDR3 is made up of 14 amino acids. In germline, CDR1 is SNHLY, CDR2 FYNNEI. Trimming cost V 8 bases and J 2 bases, with 15 bases left between them. CDR3 in DNA: TGTGCCAGCGTGGGGCAGATGGACAACACTGAAGCTTTCTTT. Translation: CASVGQMDNTEAFF.

This clone was detected only once. The CDR3 DNA is TGTGCCAGCAGCCAAGAAGAATACAATGAGCAGTTCTTC. This sequence encodes CASSQEEYNEQFF. The genes are TRBV4-2 and TRBJ2-1, with D unclear. In germline, CDR1 is LGHNA, CDR2 YNFKEQ. V was pared by 0 bases and J by 4 bases, with 4 bases between. The CDR3 length is 13 residues.

The V and J genes are TRBV7-9 and TRBJ1-2, with D perhaps TRBD1 (5 bases). V was clipped by 3 bases and J by 2 bases, with 16 bases between them. Germline V gene data show CDR1 as SEHNR and CDR2 as FQNEAQ (reference sequence). CDR3 length equals 16 residues. For the CDR3, the DNA is TGTGCCAGCAGCTTTGGCTCCGGGGACCTCAACTATGGCTACACCTTC. As protein: CASSFGSGDLNYGYTF. The whole variable domain, filled in from reference TRBV7-9 and TRBJ1-2, reads DTGVSQNPRHKITKRGQNVTFRCDPISEHNRLYWYRQTLGQGPEFLTYFQNEAQLEKSRLLSDRFSAERPKGSFSTLEIQRTEQGDSAMYLCASSFGSGDLNYGYTFGSGTRLTVV.

This chain joins TRBV6-6 and TRBJ1-2, with D maybe TRBD1 (5 bases). There are 13 residues in the CDR3. The V end lost 2 bases, the J end lost 2 bases, and 6 bases lay between the germline ends. CDR1 and CDR2 (germline): MNHNY, SVGAGI (reference sequence). The DNA of the CDR3 is TGTGCCAGCAGTTACGACAGAAACTATGGCTACACCTTC. It specifies CASSYDRNYGYTF.

The V call is TRBV6-5, the J call TRBJ1-2; D is ambiguous. In germline, CDR1 is MNHEY, CDR2 SVGAGI. This CDR3 has 14 amino acids. Trimming cost V 5 bases and J 3 bases, with 13 bases left between them. The CDR3 sequence is CASSPLLVHYGYTF. CDR3 DNA: TGTGCCAGCAGTCCCCTTCTGGTCCACTATGGCTACACCTTC.

The chain employs TRBV2 and TRBJ1-5; D call uncertain. Germline lookup yields CDR1 SNHLY and CDR2 FYNNEI. The CDR3 spans 14 residues. Between the trimmed V and J ends, which lost 7 bases and 0 bases, there was a span of 10 bases. The CDR3 region is CASTMDGSNQPQHF. The CDR3 DNA follows: TGTGCCAGCACTATGGACGGTAGCAATCAGCCCCAGCATTTT.

The V and J genes are TRBV6-1 and TRBJ1-5; 10 bases map to TRBD1. This CDR3 contains 15 residues. The ends lost 3 bases at V and 4 bases at J; junction bases unmatched: 3. CDR1 MNHNS and CDR2 SASEGT come from the germline V gene. The CDR3 coding sequence is TGTGCCAGCAGTGAGACGGGACAGGGGAATCAGCCCCAGCATTTT. It specifies CASSETGQGNQPQHF.

This chain links TRBV30 with TRBJ1-5, with D perhaps TRBD1 (5 bases). Germline CDR1 reads GTSNPN; CDR2 reads SVGIG (reference sequence). V shed 1 base and J shed 0 bases, with 16 bases lying between them. The CDR3 totals 17 residues. The CDR3 protein is CAWSARDGSYSNQPQHF. The CDR3, as DNA: TGTGCCTGGAGTGCCCGGGACGGATCGTATAGCAATCAGCCCCAGCATTTT.

With respect to this clone: Its ends do not fully match the called genes, so a read error is possible. The rearrangement joins TRBV28 to TRBJ2-7; no clear D gene. The CDR3 covers 12 residues. Germline CDR1 is MDHEN and CDR2 is SYDVKM. In DNA, the CDR3 is TGTGCCGGCAGTTCAGTGACCTACGAGCAGTACTTC. Its protein is CAGSSVTYEQYF. Supplemented by reference TRBV28 and TRBJ2-7, the full variable domain reads DVKVTQSSRYLVKRTGEKVFLECVQDMDHENMFWYRQDPGLGLRLIYFSYDVKMKEKGDIPEGYSVSREKKERFSLILESASTNQTSMYLCAGSSVTYEQYFGPGTRLTVT.

The chain combines TRBV9 with TRBJ2-5; 8 bases line up with TRBD1. The CDR3 is 15 amino acids. Germline V gives CDR1 SGDLS, CDR2 YYNGEE. V shed 3 bases, J shed 5 bases, and the junction held 9 bases outside the gene matches. The CDR3 nucleotides read TGTGCCAGCAGCGCCCCAGGGGGCGCATGGGAGACCCAGTACTTC. It specifies CASSAPGGAWETQYF.

The chain links TRBV6-4 to TRBJ2-6; D uncertain. Germline CDR1 is MRHNA and CDR2 is SNTAGT. V lost 1 base to trimming and J lost 3 bases, with 13 bases between them. The CDR3 sequence is 17 residues long. Here the CDR3 DNA reads TGTGCCAGCAGTGACTTAGGACCGTTTGGTGGGGCCAACGTCCTGACTTTC. This gives the protein CASSDLGPFGGANVLTF.

The CDR3: CASSLVGGGARGYTF. The CDR3 coding sequence is TGTGCCAGCAGCTTAGTTGGCGGGGGCGCACGTGGCTACACCTTC. V gene TRBV11-3 combines with J gene TRBJ1-2; D might be TRBD1 (6 bases). V was pared by 1 base and J by 7 bases, with 16 bases between. CDR3 length equals 15 residues. Germline V gene sequence: CDR1 SGHNT, CDR2 YENEEA.

The chain employs TRBV5-1 and TRBJ2-7, with D possibly TRBD2 on 6 matching bases. CDR3 length: 14 residues. From germline, CDR1 is SGHRS and CDR2 YFSETQ. Trimming shortened V by 1 base and J by 1 base, and 9 bases separated the two germline ends. The CDR3 protein is CASSLFAGSYEQYF. DNA for the CDR3: TGCGCCAGCAGCTTGTTCGCGGGATCCTACGAGCAGTACTTC.

The chain combines TRBV19 with TRBJ1-5; no clear D gene. CDR1 is LNHDA and CDR2 is SQIVND in the germline V gene (reference sequence). The ends were cut back, 6 bases at V and 0 bases at J, with 6 bases in the middle. The CDR3 has 13 residues. The CDR3 sequence is CASREPSNQPQHF. CDR3 coding DNA: TGTGCCAGTAGGGAGCCTAGCAATCAGCCCCAGCATTTT.

V usage is TRBV7-2 and J usage is TRBJ2-2; 13 bases line up with TRBD2. CDR3 length: 17 amino acids. Germline trimming cut 4 bases from V and 7 bases from J; bases unmatched to any gene: 9. Germline-derived CDR1 and CDR2 are SGHTA and FQGNSA. The CDR3 region has the DNA TGTGCCAGCAGCTCACTAGCGGGAGGGCCTAAGGACGGGGAGCTGTTTTTT. Residues: CASSSLAGGPKDGELFF. Complete variable domain (other parts from reference TRBV7-2 and TRBJ2-2): GAGVSQSPSNKVTEKGKDVELRCDPISGHTALYWYRQSLGQGLEFLIYFQGNSAPDKSGLPSDRFSAERTGGSVSTLTIQRTQQEDSAVYLCASSSLAGGPKDGELFFGEGSRLTVL.